This is a list of T cell receptor beta chains from one sample in a study of response to subunit inactivated influenza vaccine. MiXCR was run by TCRdb on the RT-PCR reads, yielding one entry per CDR3 protein. The table records about 500,000 distinct CDR3 sequences, under 15% of them present only once. Here the sequenced sample was PBMCs from blood, taken roughly 47 days after vaccination. The receptors stem from a man between 50 and 59 years old who received an inactivated influenza vaccine. Both conserved end residues are part of each CDR3. Each record gives: D gene, J gene, clone size, V gene, CDR3 protein, CDR3 DNA. A D gene is named only where the DNA matches it firmly. Rows may omit the clone size; those that give it use once, few, many or a size class.

d_call: -
j_call: TRBJ2-7
clone_size: -
v_call: TRBV12-3/TRBV12-4
cdr3_aa: CASRGPNQYEQYF
cdr3_nt: TGTGCCAGCAGGGGACCAAATCAGTACGAGCAGTACTTC

d_call: -
j_call: TRBJ2-5
clone_size: -
v_call: TRBV7-9
cdr3_aa: CASARSGSGETQYF
cdr3_nt: TGTGCCAGCGCCCGATCAGGCTCTGGGGAGACCCAGTACTTC

d_call: TRBD1
j_call: TRBJ1-2
clone_size: -
v_call: TRBV12-3/TRBV12-4
cdr3_aa: CASSRDRGSYGYTF
cdr3_nt: TGTGCCAGCAGCCGAGACAGGGGTAGCTATGGCTACACCTTC

d_call: TRBD1
j_call: TRBJ2-5
clone_size: -
v_call: TRBV6-1
cdr3_aa: CASSSRDRQETQYF
cdr3_nt: TGTGCCAGCAGCTCAAGGGACAGACAAGAGACCCAGTACTTC

d_call: TRBD1
j_call: TRBJ2-1
clone_size: -
v_call: TRBV24-1
cdr3_aa: CATSDIGTGGLNEQFF
cdr3_nt: TGTGCCACCAGTGATATTGGGACAGGGGGCTTGAATGAGCAGTTCTTC

d_call: -
j_call: TRBJ2-1
clone_size: -
v_call: TRBV7-9
cdr3_aa: CASSLGFVDEQFF
cdr3_nt: TGTGCCAGCAGCTTAGGTTTCGTGGATGAGCAGTTCTTC

d_call: -
j_call: TRBJ2-4
clone_size: few
v_call: TRBV7-2
cdr3_aa: CASSFDGGVIQYF
cdr3_nt: TGTGCCAGCAGCTTTGACGGGGGAGTCATTCAGTACTTC

d_call: -
j_call: TRBJ1-1
clone_size: -
v_call: TRBV6-5
cdr3_aa: CASSFHRLGDTEAFF
cdr3_nt: TGTGCCAGCAGTTTCCACAGGTTAGGGGACACTGAAGCTTTCTTT

d_call: -
j_call: TRBJ2-3
clone_size: -
v_call: TRBV6-5
cdr3_aa: CASSYRGTSTDTQYF
cdr3_nt: TGTGCCAGCAGTTATCGAGGAACTAGCACAGATACGCAGTATTTT

d_call: -
j_call: TRBJ2-1
clone_size: few
v_call: TRBV5-1
cdr3_aa: CASSFGQGHNEQFF
cdr3_nt: TGCGCCAGCAGCTTTGGCCAGGGCCACAATGAGCAGTTCTTC

d_call: TRBD1
j_call: TRBJ1-2
clone_size: -
v_call: TRBV12-3/TRBV12-4
cdr3_aa: CAGSPRGQGLYGYTF
cdr3_nt: TGTGCCGGCAGTCCCCGCGGACAGGGGTTATATGGCTACACCTTC

d_call: TRBD1
j_call: TRBJ2-1
clone_size: many
v_call: TRBV12-3/TRBV12-4
cdr3_aa: CASRVGQGAYNEQFF
cdr3_nt: TGTGCCAGCAGGGTGGGACAGGGGGCCTACAATGAGCAGTTCTTC

d_call: -
j_call: TRBJ1-6
clone_size: many
v_call: TRBV7-2
cdr3_aa: CASSVYSYNSPLHF
cdr3_nt: TGTGCCAGCAGCGTCTACAGTTATAATTCACCCCTCCACTTT

d_call: -
j_call: TRBJ2-1
clone_size: few
v_call: TRBV12-3/TRBV12-4
cdr3_aa: CASSLEEKSYNEQFF
cdr3_nt: TGTGCCAGCAGTTTAGAGGAGAAATCCTACAATGAGCAGTTCTTC

d_call: -
j_call: TRBJ2-2
clone_size: few
v_call: TRBV9
cdr3_aa: CASSVGWVGENTGELFF
cdr3_nt: TGTGCCAGCAGCGTAGGTTGGGTAGGGGAGAACACCGGGGAGCTGTTTTTT

d_call: -
j_call: TRBJ2-5
clone_size: many
v_call: TRBV20-1
cdr3_aa: CSARTPSGPETQYF
cdr3_nt: TGCAGTGCTAGAACCCCCTCGGGGCCGGAGACCCAGTACTTC

d_call: -
j_call: TRBJ1-5
clone_size: -
v_call: TRBV5-1
cdr3_aa: CASSWGDNQPQHF
cdr3_nt: TGCGCCAGCAGCTGGGGGGACAATCAGCCCCAGCATTTT

d_call: TRBD2
j_call: TRBJ2-5
clone_size: -
v_call: TRBV7-9
cdr3_aa: CASSSPEPGRGTQYF
cdr3_nt: TGTGCCAGCAGCTCCCCGGAGCCAGGGAGGGGGACCCAGTACTTC

d_call: -
j_call: TRBJ2-1
clone_size: few
v_call: TRBV24-1
cdr3_aa: CATSDSGGSYNEQFF
cdr3_nt: TGTGCCACCAGTGACTCTGGAGGCTCCTACAATGAGCAGTTCTTC

d_call: TRBD1
j_call: TRBJ1-6
clone_size: -
v_call: TRBV6-2/TRBV6-3
cdr3_aa: CASSLTRDRGDSPLHF
cdr3_nt: TGTGCCAGCAGCCTCACTCGGGACAGGGGCGATTCACCCCTCCACTTT